The 25 T cell receptor beta chains reported below all come from one sample, sequenced in a study of brain T cells in children with intractable seizures. Using immunoSEQ multiplex PCR, the repertoire was profiled, and TCRdb retains in-frame clones only, with some absent. In the table there are about 3,600 clones, 55% to 75% of which are singletons. The sequenced cases were selected for having the highest brain T cell transcript signatures. The sample here was resected brain tissue, taken at surgery. The receptors derive from a girl aged 2 to 10 with Rasmussen encephalitis and intractable seizures.

The chain has TRBV15 and TRBJ1-1; D unclear. This CDR3 is 13 amino acids long. Per the germline V gene, CDR1 is LNHNV and CDR2 is YYDKDF (reference sequence). Trimming cost V 0 bases and J 7 bases, with 9 bases left between them. In DNA, the CDR3 is TGTGCCACCAGCAGAGATCTCACCTTTGAAGCTTTCTTT. The encoded protein is CATSRDLTFEAFF.

The chain combines TRBV12-5 with TRBJ1-6, with a tentative D call TRBD1 (6 bases). Trimming cost V 6 bases and J 9 bases, with 15 bases left between them. Germline loops: CDR1 LGHNT, CDR2 FRNRAP. CDR3 length: 14 amino acids. The CDR3 region has the DNA TGTGCTAGTGGACCCGACAGGTTAAGTTCACCCCTCCACTTT. It codes for CASGPDRLSSPLHF.

The rearrangement links TRBV14 to TRBJ2-7; D is ambiguous. Trimming removed 4 bases at V and 0 bases at J, with 1 base between. CDR1 is SGHDN and CDR2 is FVKESK in the germline V gene. This CDR3 region has 11 residues. The DNA of the CDR3 is TGTGCCAGCAGCCGCTCCTACGAGCAGTACTTC. Amino acids: CASSRSYEQYF. The complete variable domain, with remaining parts taken from reference TRBV14 and TRBJ2-7, reads EAGVTQFPSHSVIEKGQTVTLRCDPISGHDNLYWYRRVMGKEIKFLLHFVKESKQDESGMPNNRFLAERTGGTYSTLKVQPAELEDSGVYFCASSRSYEQYFGPGTRLTVT.

This sequence joins TRBV5-1 and TRBJ2-7; D ambiguous. V shed 3 bases and J shed 2 bases, with 12 bases lying between them. There are 14 residues in the CDR3. Germline V CDR1 and CDR2: SGHRS, YFSETQ. CDR3 region: CASSSLTGTYEQYF. The CDR3 DNA is TGCGCCAGCAGCTCCCTGACTGGAACCTACGAGCAGTACTTC.

In this sample, this clone is hyperexpanded. The same CDR3 can be traced to other DNA sequences in this sample. V and J are TRBV12-3 or TRBV12-4 and TRBJ2-3; D call uncertain. The CDR3 loop spans 12 amino acids. V dropped 3 bases and J dropped 2 bases, with 3 bases sitting between them. CDR3 in DNA: TGTGCCAGCAGTTTCTTCACAGATACGCAGTATTTT. It yields the protein CASSFFTDTQYF.

The chain links TRBV7-9 to TRBJ1-1, with 7 nucleotides matching TRBD1. V lost 3 bases and J lost 5; bases outside the gene matches: 3. This CDR3 has 13 amino acids. Germline lookup yields CDR1 SEHNR and CDR2 FQNEAQ (reference sequence). CDR3 region: CASSLTGMTEAFF. Here the CDR3 DNA reads TGTGCCAGCAGCTTGACAGGGATGACTGAAGCTTTCTTT.

The CDR3 DNA reads as TGCGCCAGCAGTGACACGTACGAGCAGTACTTC. This encodes CASSDTYEQYF. The rearrangement joins TRBV10-2 to TRBJ2-7, with D unresolved. The CDR3 has 11 amino acids. V was cut by 3 bases and J by 4 bases, with 4 bases left in between. Germline CDR1 and CDR2: WSHSY and SAAADI.

This sequence joins TRBV7-9 and TRBJ1-1; D gene unclear. Germline CDR1 SEHNR, CDR2 FQNEAQ (reference sequence). The V gene lost 5 bases and the J gene lost 8 bases, with 18 bases spanning the gap. The CDR3 extends over 14 amino acids. In nucleotides, the CDR3 is TGTGCCAGCAGCAAATGGGAGAGACGGACGGAAGCTTTCTTT. Translation: CASSKWERRTEAFF.

This clone appeared a single time. The chain uses TRBV7-9 and TRBJ2-3; D unresolved. Germline CDR1 SEHNR, CDR2 FQNEAQ (reference sequence). This CDR3 region has 14 residues. V dropped 5 bases and J dropped 1 base, with 10 bases sitting between them. The CDR3 region is CASSVASGTDTQYF. The CDR3 DNA follows: TGTGCCAGCAGCGTCGCGAGCGGCACAGATACGCAGTATTTT.

The chain links TRBV6-5 to TRBJ1-3; no clear D gene. The CDR3 sequence is 14 residues long. The V and J ends lost 6 bases and 0 bases respectively, with 9 bases between them. CDR1 and CDR2 (germline): MNHEY, SVGAGI. DNA for the CDR3: TGTGCCAGCAGGTTGTCCAGCTCTGGAAACACCATATATTTT. As protein: CASRLSSSGNTIYF.

The chain employs TRBV12-3 or TRBV12-4 and TRBJ2-1; D not certain. Trimming took 7 bases from V and 6 from J, leaving 7 bases between them. The CDR3 loop spans 11 amino acids. This CDR3 is CASKYGNEQFF. The CDR3 DNA follows: TGTGCCAGCAAATACGGCAATGAGCAGTTCTTC.

A single count supports this clone. The rearrangement joins TRBV7-9 to TRBJ1-1; D is possibly TRBD1 (6 bases). CDR1 SEHNR and CDR2 FQNEAQ come from the germline V gene (reference sequence). Trimming removed 5 bases at V and 11 bases at J, with 21 bases between. The CDR3 is 14 amino acids. In DNA form, the CDR3 reads TGTGCCAGCAGCCCCCCCGTACAGGGAGTATGGGCTTTCTTT. It codes for CASSPPVQGVWAFF.

This clone was counted only a few times. The chain combines TRBV12-3 or TRBV12-4 with TRBJ2-5; D is ambiguous. V lost 8 bases to trimming and J lost 4 bases, with 11 bases between them. There are 12 residues in the CDR3. DNA of the CDR3: TGTGCCAGCGGCCTAGATCGAGAGACCCAGTACTTC. This gives the protein CASGLDRETQYF.

Turning to this clone: The junction departs from the called germline gene at one end, perhaps through a read error. The chain is built from TRBV28 and TRBJ1-1; D may be TRBD1 (5 bases). Germline lookup yields CDR1 MDHEN and CDR2 SYDVKM. This CDR3 has 13 amino acids. In DNA, the CDR3 is TGTGCCAGCAGTCCCCTCGGGGGGATTGAAGCTTTTTTT. The encoded protein is CASSPLGGIEAFF.

The CDR3 spells CASSLVGLGAPGLYEQYF. CDR3 coding DNA: TGTGCCAGCAGCTTGGTGGGTCTGGGGGCGCCGGGTCTCTACGAGCAGTACTTC. V and J are TRBV5-4 and TRBJ2-7; D perhaps matches TRBD1 (6 bases). Germline-derived CDR1 and CDR2 are SGHNT and YYREEE (reference sequence). V lost 0 bases and J 3 bases, leaving 22 bases between the germline ends. CDR3 length equals 18 residues.

This chain uses TRBV30 with TRBJ2-3, with TRBD2 matching 7 bases. The V gene end was trimmed by 4 bases and the J gene end by 1 base; junction bases not matched to a gene: 5. CDR1 and CDR2 (germline): GTSNPN, SVGIG (reference sequence). This CDR3 is built from 14 residues. The CDR3 loop reads CAWTGGGGTDTQYF. The CDR3 bases are TGTGCCTGGACGGGGGGAGGTGGCACAGATACGCAGTATTTT.

V and J are TRBV6-5 and TRBJ2-1; 8 bases match TRBD1. The CDR3 is made up of 15 amino acids. Germline V gene sequence: CDR1 MNHEY, CDR2 SVGAGI. The V segment lost 10 bases and the J segment 0 bases; nucleotides outside the gene matches: 8. The CDR3 is CATYYRGSSYNEQFF. Written as DNA, the CDR3 is TGTGCCACGTATTACAGGGGGAGCTCCTACAATGAGCAGTTCTTC.

This chain uses TRBV29-1 with TRBJ2-1; TRBD2 might be the D (6 bases). Germline V CDR1 and CDR2: SQVTM, ANQGSEA. The length of the CDR3 is 14 residues. The germline V and J ends were trimmed by 3 bases and 3 bases, with 12 bases remaining between them. The CDR3 coding sequence is TGCAGCGTTGATCCAGCGGGTCTCTACAATGAGCAGTTCTTC. This gives the protein CSVDPAGLYNEQFF.

The chain couples TRBV19 to TRBJ1-1; tentatively, D is TRBD1 (6 bases). Trimming took off 0 bases at V and 3 bases at J, with 17 bases between the two ends. This CDR3 is 17 amino acids long. Germline V lookup: CDR1 LNHDA, CDR2 SQIVND (reference sequence). The CDR3 here is CASSIDGEGGGYTEAFF. The CDR3 nucleotides read TGTGCCAGTAGTATAGATGGGGAAGGGGGTGGGTACACTGAAGCTTTCTTT.

The chain links TRBV7-8 to TRBJ2-6; D possibly corresponds to TRBD2 (5 bases). Germline V gene sequence: CDR1 SGHVS, CDR2 FQNEAQ. The V gene lost 10 bases and the J gene lost 4 bases, with 17 bases spanning the gap. This CDR3 has 15 amino acids. CDR3 sequence reads: CATPGLWEGANVLTF. The CDR3 coding sequence is TGTGCCACCCCGGGCCTCTGGGAGGGGGCCAACGTCCTGACTTTC.

In DNA, the CDR3 is TGTGCCAGCAGCCCCGGGACAGGGGGCGCTAACTATGGCTACACCTTC. Translating it yields CASSPGTGGANYGYTF. The chain is built from TRBV7-9 and TRBJ1-2; 12 bases match TRBD1. In germline, CDR1 is SEHNR, CDR2 FQNEAQ (reference sequence). Trimming removed 5 bases from V and 0 bases from J; junction bases left unmatched: 4. This CDR3 is 16 amino acids long.

This clone occurred a few times. The gene calls are TRBV7-2 and TRBJ2-3; TRBD2 agrees at 10 bases. After removal of 5 bases from V and 1 base from J, the junction contained 3 bases not matched to a gene. This CDR3 spans 15 amino acids. The V gene's germline CDR1 is SGHTA and CDR2 FQGNSA. The CDR3 DNA is TGTGCCAGCAGCCCTACTAGCGGGGGCACAGATACGCAGTATTTT. This encodes CASSPTSGGTDTQYF.

This sequence joins TRBV21-1 and TRBJ2-2; the table's D gene call, TRBD1, was not cross checked with the DNA. TRBV21-1 is annotated as a pseudogene. The CDR3 runs to 15 residues. The CDR3 is CASSKKTGNTGELFF. The CDR3 DNA reads TGTGCCAGCAGCAAGAAGACAGGGAACACCGGGGAGCTGTTTTTT.

CDR3 in amino acids: CASSFAGTGREKLFF. CDR3 in DNA: TGTGCCAGCAGTTTCGCCGGGACAGGGAGGGAAAAACTGTTTTTT. The chain employs TRBV6-6 and TRBJ1-4; 9 nucleotides agree with TRBD1. The ends lost 4 bases at V and 8 bases at J; junction bases unmatched: 8. The CDR3 runs to 15 residues. Germline CDR1 reads MNHNY; CDR2 reads SVGAGI (reference sequence).

This chain links TRBV15 with TRBJ2-3; 11 bases are a match to TRBD2. The V gene's germline CDR1 is LNHNV and CDR2 YYDKDF (reference sequence). This CDR3 comprises 17 residues. With 0 bases clipped from V and 5 bases from J, the junction kept 7 bases outside the gene matches. The CDR3 DNA is TGTGCCACCAGCAGAGATGTACTAGCGGGAGTAATAGATACGCAGTATTTT. This codes for CATSRDVLAGVIDTQYF.